The 19 T cell receptor beta chains given below trace back to one sample, sequenced in a study of breast tumors, draining lymph nodes, adjacent tissues. Axillary draining lymph nodes of breast cancer patients supplied the node samples. TCRdb re-derived calls from the multiplex PCR reads in MiXCR, one entry per CDR3 protein. This table has about 230,000 distinct CDR3 sequences, about 30% appearing once. Sequences were obtained from axillary lymph node tissue. The receptors come from a female donor with breast cancer. Some clones in this sample may be carry-over from other donors' samples.

The V call is TRBV7-3, the J call TRBJ2-5, with D perhaps given as TRBD1 or TRBD2 (5 bases each). Trimming took off 1 base at V and 5 bases at J, with 11 bases between the two ends. The CDR3 totals 14 residues. Germline CDR1 and CDR2: SGHTA and FQGTGA. The CDR3 nucleotides are TGTGCCAGCAGCTTAAGGGGGTCCGGGGAGACCCAGTACTTC. It translates to CASSLRGSGETQYF.

For this clonotype: A single base separates this from a much larger clone, so it may be a read error. The V and J genes are TRBV18 and TRBJ1-5; D gene unclear. The germline V gene has CDR1 KGHSH and CDR2 LQKENI. The CDR3 runs to 15 residues. Trimming stripped 6 bases from V and 2 bases from J, with 14 bases between. Here the CDR3 reads CASSPSGWGNQPQHF. The CDR3 coding sequence is TGTGCCAGCTCGCCCAGCGGGTGGGGCAATCAGCCCCAGCATTTT.

This clonotype was observed a few times. The CDR3 DNA reads TGTGCCACCTCGCGGGAGAGATCTACCACAGATACGCAGTATTTT. It is translated as CATSRERSTTDTQYF. The chain couples TRBV28 to TRBJ2-3; 7 bases line up with TRBD2. The CDR3 totals 15 residues. The ends lost 10 bases at V and 2 bases at J; junction bases unmatched: 12. Germline CDR1 MDHEN, CDR2 SYDVKM.

This clonotype occurred many times. V usage is TRBV5-8 and J usage is TRBJ2-7, with D perhaps TRBD1 (6 bases). The CDR3 covers 13 residues. Germline CDR1 is SGHTS and CDR2 is YDEGEE. V gave up 7 bases and J gave up 2 bases, with 13 bases separating them. The CDR3 loop is CASVPRGAYEQYF. In nucleotides, the CDR3 is TGTGCCAGCGTCCCCAGGGGCGCCTACGAGCAGTACTTC.

In its sample, this clonotype was seen many times. The chain joins TRBV25-1 to TRBJ2-7, with 12 bases that match TRBD2. The CDR3 is 16 residues long. V lost 3 bases, J lost 4 bases, and 7 bases stayed unmatched. Germline CDR1 and CDR2: MGHDK and SYGVNS. The CDR3 DNA sequence: TGTGCCAGCAGTGATAGGAGGACTAGCGGGACTTACGAGCAGTACTTC. Protein product: CASSDRRTSGTYEQYF.

Ten or more counts support this clonotype. The chain combines TRBV20-1 with TRBJ2-1, with D perhaps matching TRBD2 (6 bases). The germline V and J ends were trimmed by 1 base and 0 bases, with 22 bases remaining between them. Germline V gene sequence: CDR1 DFQATT, CDR2 SNEGSKA (reference sequence). There are 19 residues in the CDR3. DNA of the CDR3: TGCAGTGCTAGAGGGAATCTTGGCGGGACGGTGAGCTCCTACAATGAGCAGTTCTTC. The encoded protein is CSARGNLGGTVSSYNEQFF.

This clonotype was seen many times. CDR3 DNA: TGTGCCACCAGTGACCCCGACAGTTTGTCAGGGCCCCAGCATTTT. Protein product: CATSDPDSLSGPQHF. The rearrangement uses TRBV24-1 and TRBJ1-5, with D maybe TRBD1 (5 bases). This CDR3 is built from 15 residues. CDR1 and CDR2 from the germline V gene are KGHDR and SFDVKD. Deletions cut 4 bases from V and 9 bases from J, with 18 bases between.

This clonotype was seen ten or more times. The chain has TRBV5-1 and TRBJ2-1, with 11 bases identical to TRBD2. Losses at the gene ends were 5 bases for V and 10 bases for J; bases not matched to a gene: 5. This CDR3 region has 13 residues. Germline CDR1 SGHRS, CDR2 YFSETQ. CDR3 nucleotide sequence: TGCGCCAGCAGACCTACTAGCGGGGGCGAGCAGTTCTTC. Translation gives CASRPTSGGEQFF.

This clonotype was counted at least ten times. The chain couples TRBV9 to TRBJ2-3, with D uncertain. Deletions cut 0 bases from V and 4 bases from J, with 9 bases between. CDR3 length: 14 residues. Germline values: CDR1 SGDLS, CDR2 YYNGEE. The CDR3: CASSVGLDADTQYF. As DNA, the CDR3 is TGTGCCAGCAGCGTAGGATTAGATGCAGATACGCAGTATTTT.

A remark on this clonotype: A much more abundant neighbour one base away suggests this may be a read error. Likely a read error: the CDR3 ends without its conserved phenylalanine or tryptophan. The V call is TRBV9, the J call TRBJ2-7; tentative D call: TRBD1 (6 bases). Trimming pared 0 bases from V and 3 bases from J, leaving 7 bases between. The CDR3 runs to 13 residues. Germline V gene sequence: CDR1 SGDLS, CDR2 YYNGEE. CDR3 in amino acids: CASSVGQDYEQYS. CDR3 nucleotide sequence: TGTGCCAGCAGCGTAGGACAGGACTACGAGCAGTACTCC.

The chain links TRBV29-1 to TRBJ2-2, with no clear D. In germline, CDR1 is SQVTM, CDR2 ANQGSEA. V lost 4 bases and J lost 2, with 5 bases in between. This CDR3 comprises 12 residues. In DNA, the CDR3 is TGCAGCGTTGGACTCAACACCGGGGAGCTGTTTTTT. As protein: CSVGLNTGELFF.

On this clonotype: This may come from a read error, since a much larger clone is one base off. The chain couples TRBV2 to TRBJ2-3; 8 nucleotides agree with TRBD2. The CDR3 extends over 14 amino acids. Germline assignment: CDR1 SNHLY and CDR2 FYNNEI. The J segment lost 10 bases and the V segment lost 9 bases, leaving 15 bases of the junction unmatched. CDR3 bases: TGTGCCAGTGGAAGAGCGGGAGTAGGGGATGCGCAGTATTTT. Translated: CASGRAGVGDAQYF.

V is TRBV15 and J is TRBJ1-1; 8 bases align to TRBD1. The CDR3 spans 13 residues. Germline assignment: CDR1 LNHNV and CDR2 YYDKDF (reference sequence). The V gene end was trimmed by 5 bases and the J gene end by 8 bases; junction bases not matched to a gene: 7. Here the CDR3 reads CATSGVTGGEAFF. The CDR3 region has the DNA TGTGCCACCAGCGGTGTTACAGGGGGGGAAGCTTTCTTT.

V usage is TRBV29-1 and J usage is TRBJ2-3, with TRBD1 matching 8 bases. CDR3 length: 16 residues. The germline CDR1 and CDR2 sequences are SQVTM and ANQGSEA. The V segment lost 1 base and the J segment 1 base; nucleotides outside the gene matches: 7. CDR3 sequence: CSVEAILQGGTDTQYF. The CDR3 DNA is TGCAGCGTTGAAGCGATCCTACAGGGGGGCACAGATACGCAGTATTTT.

A remark on this clonotype: At one end, the junction sequence differs from germline, possibly due to a read error. The V gene is TRBV20-1, the J gene TRBJ2-7, with 8 bases fitting TRBD2. This CDR3 has 18 residues. Germline V gene lookup returns CDR1 DFQATT and CDR2 SNEGSKA (reference sequence). The CDR3 nucleotides are TGCGGTGCTAGAGATTCCGCTCAAACTACCGGGAGGGCCTACGAGCAGTACTTC. Translated, it gives CGARDSAQTTGRAYEQYF.

CDR3 in amino acids: CASSYYRTSAFF. CDR3 in DNA: TGTGCCAGCAGTTACTATCGGACGTCAGCTTTCTTT. The rearrangement links TRBV6-8 to TRBJ1-1; D gene uncertain. V was shortened by 1 base and J by 10 bases, with 10 bases between the two germline ends. Germline V lookup: CDR1 MNHGY, CDR2 SAAAGT. The CDR3 runs to 12 residues.

The V gene is TRBV7-2, the J gene TRBJ2-3, with 7 bases that match TRBD2. The germline CDR1 and CDR2 sequences are SGHTA and FQGNSA. The trim removed 6 bases at V and 0 bases at J, leaving 12 bases unmatched. This CDR3 has 17 amino acids. In nucleotides, the CDR3 is TGTGCCAGCAGGTGGGCGGGAGAGATACTTAGCACAGATACGCAGTATTTT. This sequence encodes CASRWAGEILSTDTQYF.

This clonotype appeared many times. CDR3 in amino acids: CASTKRGGTENYGYTF. CDR3 nucleotides: TGTGCCAGCACTAAAAGGGGGGGCACCGAGAACTATGGCTACACCTTC. The J gene is TRBJ1-2, the V gene TRBV7-9, with D tentatively TRBD1 (6 bases). The germline gives CDR1 SEHNR, CDR2 FQNEAQ (reference sequence). This CDR3 is 16 amino acids long. Trimming pared 7 bases from V and 2 bases from J, leaving 20 bases between.

As concerns this clonotype: The CDR3 ends on some other residue instead of the conserved phenylalanine or tryptophan, so this is likely a read error. The chain links TRBV5-1 to TRBJ1-1; D gene unclear. The CDR3 is 14 residues long. Trimming cost V 0 bases and J 2 bases, with 8 bases left between them. The germline gives CDR1 SGHRS, CDR2 YFSETQ. CDR3 region: CASSLAVANTEAFC. The CDR3 DNA reads as TGCGCCAGCAGCTTGGCCGTGGCCAACACTGAAGCTTTCTGT.